This T cell receptor beta chain emerged from a study of technical replicates of blood from a handful of donors. V lost 2 bases and J lost 4, with 9 bases in between. CDR1 SGHRS and CDR2 YFSETQ come from the germline V gene. The CDR3 is 13 residues long. The assay was immunoSEQ multiplex PCR, and TCRdb's table has in-frame clones only and misses some. The table has more than 90,000 clones, roughly 95% seen once. Input material: T cells isolated from PBMCs. The chain combines TRBV5-1 with TRBJ1-2; D call uncertain. The receptor's source is a human donor in good health. CDR3 in DNA: TGCGCCAGCAGCTTTGACGGAGTCTATGGCTACACCTTC. This translates into CASSFDGVYGYTF.